The TCR beta chain under discussion was sequenced for a study of cytotoxic CD8 clonotypes in ibrutinib-treated CLL. About the research overall: Response samples were drawn at a median of approximately 11 months of treatment, range 6 to 36.

Study outcomes and limitations: Clonality went up at ibrutinib response and then declined back toward baseline at progression. Baseline clonality, higher than in age-matched healthy donors, tracked circulating CD8+ T-cell counts. The study found public clonotypes uncommon, contracting or stable on treatment.

A note on this clone: Its specificity is not known.

CDR3 length: 15 amino acids. The V end lost 0 bases, the J end lost 1 base, and 9 bases lay between the germline ends. The germline CDR1 and CDR2 sequences are LGHNA and YNFKEQ. Sequenced by immunoSEQ multiplex PCR; TCRdb stores in-frame clones only, minus some. The sample shows 52,000 or so clones, roughly 54% of them seen only once. This sequence originates from a human donor with chronic lymphocytic leukemia. The chain is built from TRBV4-2 and TRBJ1-1; D gene unclear. The source was PBMCs, collected at disease progression, from a patient treated with ibrutinib. CDR3 sequence (DNA): TGTGCCAGCAGCCAAGAGGGTAGGTCGAACACTGAAGCTTTCTTT. Its protein is CASSQEGRSNTEAFF.